One sample yielded the 25 T cell receptor beta chains listed below, sequenced in a study of monozygotic twins with inflammatory bowel disease. One entry per CDR3 protein, without DNA, is what TCRdb gives after re-calling the 5' RACE reads. Its table lists roughly 100,000 distinct CDR3 sequences. The material sequenced was blood. These receptors were obtained from a human donor with ulcerative colitis or Crohn's disease, or a healthy co-twin of an affected twin (not recorded which).

The rearrangement joins TRBV6-6 to TRBJ2-2. The CDR3 runs to 13 residues. The germline V gene encodes CDR1 MNHNY and CDR2 SVGAGI (reference sequence). The CDR3 sequence is CASTAFYPGELFF.

This sequence joins TRBV7-9 and TRBJ1-5; absent DNA, TCRdb's TRBD1 call cannot be checked. The germline CDR1 and CDR2 sequences are SEHNR and FQNEAQ (reference sequence). The CDR3 runs 15 residues. The CDR3 spells CASSLGTGGFQPQHF.

V gene TRBV12-3 or TRBV12-4 combines with J gene TRBJ2-3; lacking DNA, the TRBD2 call made by TCRdb goes unchecked. This CDR3 contains 18 residues. The CDR3: CAGSPSGGARGSTDTQYF.

The chain employs TRBV9 and TRBJ2-2; the TCRdb D gene call, TRBD1, has no DNA to confirm it. The CDR3 extends over 15 amino acids. Germline CDR1 reads SGDLS; CDR2 reads YYNGEE. CDR3 loop: CASSETGAAPGELFF.

This chain connects TRBV20-1 to TRBJ2-7; TCRdb calls TRBD1, which cannot be checked without DNA. Per germline, CDR1 DFQATT and CDR2 SNEGSKA (reference sequence). This CDR3 spans 13 amino acids. This chain's CDR3 is CSAQSGGRYEQYF.

The rearrangement links TRBV9 to TRBJ1-3. The germline V gene has CDR1 SGDLS and CDR2 YYNGEE. This CDR3 contains 17 residues. The CDR3 spells CASSASVTAYSGNTIYF.

The chain has TRBV24-1 and TRBJ2-2; TCRdb's D gene call, TRBD2, goes unchecked for lack of DNA. The germline CDR1 and CDR2 sequences are KGHDR and SFDVKD. This CDR3 region has 15 residues. This CDR3 is CATSDASKDTGELFF.

This chain joins TRBV15 and TRBJ1-4; TCRdb's D call, TRBD1, is unchecked because there is no DNA. Germline V lookup: CDR1 LNHNV, CDR2 YYDKDF (reference sequence). This CDR3 comprises 16 residues. The CDR3: CATSRAGRAGQEKLFF. Filled out from reference TRBV15 and TRBJ1-4, the complete variable domain reads DAMVIQNPRYQVTQFGKPVTLSCSQTLNHNVMYWYQQKSSQAPKLLFHYYDKDFNNEADTPDNFQSRRPNTSFCFLDIRSPGLGDTAMYLCATSRAGRAGQEKLFFGSGTQLSVL.

V and J are TRBV12-3 or TRBV12-4 and TRBJ2-7; TCRdb picks TRBD2, but there is no DNA to check that call. CDR3 size: 13 residues. This chain's CDR3 is CASSTGLAGEQYF.

CDR3 sequence: CASSLAGRGQPQHF. The V gene is TRBV5-1, the J gene TRBJ1-5; TCRdb names TRBD1, which stays unverified in the absence of DNA. The CDR3 contains 14 residues. CDR1 is SGHRS and CDR2 is YFSETQ in the germline V gene.

V is TRBV12-3 or TRBV12-4 and J is TRBJ2-5; the D gene TCRdb calls, TRBD1, cannot be checked with no DNA. The CDR3 covers 15 residues. CDR3 sequence reads: CASRRMTGGEETQYF.

This chain uses TRBV5-6 with TRBJ1-5. The CDR3 runs 13 residues. Germline V lookup: CDR1 SGHDT, CDR2 YYEEEE. The CDR3 loop reads CASSSSGYQPQHF.

The chain joins TRBV15 to TRBJ2-7; TCRdb's D call of TRBD2 is untestable without DNA. CDR1 and CDR2 (germline): LNHNV, YYDKDF (reference sequence). The CDR3 covers 14 residues. The CDR3 spells CATRASGESYEQYF.

The V gene is TRBV28, the J gene TRBJ2-1; TCRdb names TRBD1, which stays unverified in the absence of DNA. The CDR3 sequence is 16 residues long. From germline, CDR1 is MDHEN and CDR2 SYDVKM. The CDR3: CASSFTDRAGYNEQFF.

The J gene is TRBJ2-7, the V gene TRBV18. The V gene's germline CDR1 is KGHSH and CDR2 LQKENI. The CDR3 has 14 amino acids. CDR3 region: CASSPAGGRYEQYF.

V usage is TRBV7-9 and J usage is TRBJ1-4; as DNA is missing, the TRBD1 call by TCRdb cannot be tested. From germline, CDR1 is SEHNR and CDR2 FQNEAQ (reference sequence). The CDR3 is 17 residues long. The CDR3 reads CASSFFPPGQFNEKLFF.

The gene calls are TRBV5-4 and TRBJ2-7; TCRdb's assignment of TRBD2 cannot be checked, as there is no DNA. The CDR3 is 13 amino acids. Germline loops: CDR1 SGHNT, CDR2 YYREEE (reference sequence). Here the CDR3 reads CASSPGLEGEQYF.

This chain links TRBV30 with TRBJ2-1; TCRdb returns TRBD2, unconfirmable since there is no DNA. The CDR3 is made up of 18 amino acids. Germline CDR1 reads GTSNPN; CDR2 reads SVGIG (reference sequence). CDR3 residues: CAWSVLWPGEAQYNEQFF.

The chain links TRBV12-3 or TRBV12-4 to TRBJ2-7; TCRdb reports TRBD2, a call that lacks DNA to check it against. The CDR3 has 11 amino acids. The CDR3 sequence is CASSASSEQYF.

The chain uses TRBV20-1 and TRBJ1-1; lacking DNA, the TRBD1 call made by TCRdb goes unchecked. Germline V gives CDR1 DFQATT, CDR2 SNEGSKA (reference sequence). The CDR3 length is 13 residues. The CDR3 region is CSASNDRRTEAFF.

The chain recombines TRBV4-3 with TRBJ2-7; TCRdb's assignment of TRBD1 cannot be checked, as there is no DNA. Germline V gives CDR1 LGHNA, CDR2 YSLEER. CDR3 length: 14 residues. CDR3 loop: CASSLRTGGDEQYF.

This CDR3 reads CASSSFSADTQYF. J is TRBJ2-3 and V is TRBV19. This CDR3 contains 13 residues. Germline CDR1 reads LNHDA; CDR2 reads SQIVND (reference sequence).

The rearrangement links TRBV30 to TRBJ1-2; TCRdb proposes TRBD1, but this gene call is untestable without DNA. This CDR3 has 12 amino acids. Germline V gene sequence: CDR1 GTSNPN, CDR2 SVGIG (reference sequence). The CDR3 loop is CAWTGEVGGYTF.

V gene TRBV28 combines with J gene TRBJ2-2; the D gene TCRdb calls, TRBD1, cannot be checked with no DNA. The CDR3 extends over 15 amino acids. The V gene's germline CDR1 is MDHEN and CDR2 SYDVKM. The CDR3 spells CASSWDNANTGELFF.

The chain combines TRBV20-1 with TRBJ2-3. This CDR3 has 14 amino acids. Germline lookup yields CDR1 DFQATT and CDR2 SNEGSKA (reference sequence). The CDR3 reads CSARDASGTDTQYF.